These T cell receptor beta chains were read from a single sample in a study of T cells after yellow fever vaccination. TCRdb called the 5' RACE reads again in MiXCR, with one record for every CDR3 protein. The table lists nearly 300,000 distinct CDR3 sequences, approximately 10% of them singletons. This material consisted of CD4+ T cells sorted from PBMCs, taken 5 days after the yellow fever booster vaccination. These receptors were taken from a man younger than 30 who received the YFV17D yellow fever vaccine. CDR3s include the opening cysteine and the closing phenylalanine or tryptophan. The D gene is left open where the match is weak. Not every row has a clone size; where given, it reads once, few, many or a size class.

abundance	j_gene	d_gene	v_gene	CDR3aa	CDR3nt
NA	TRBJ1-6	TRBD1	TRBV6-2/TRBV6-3	CATGQGVESPLHF	TGTGCCACCGGACAGGGGGTAGAATCACCCCTCCACTTT
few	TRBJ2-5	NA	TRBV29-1	CSVERSSTETQYF	TGCAGCGTTGAAAGGTCTAGTACGGAGACCCAGTACTTC
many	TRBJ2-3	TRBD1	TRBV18	CASSQSQGDTDTQYF	TGTGCCAGCTCACAGTCGCAGGGGGACACAGATACGCAGTATTTT
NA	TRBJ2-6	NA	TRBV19	CASSIRGSNVLTF	TGTGCCAGTAGTATACGGGGATCCAACGTCCTGACTTTC
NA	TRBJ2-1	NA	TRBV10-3	CAISESTEPGQRRDEQFF	TGTGCCATCAGTGAGTCCACCGAGCCGGGACAACGGAGGGATGAGCAGTTCTTC
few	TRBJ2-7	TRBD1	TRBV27	CASSLTGTGITYEQYF	TGTGCCAGCAGTCTAACCGGGACAGGGATCACCTACGAGCAGTACTTC
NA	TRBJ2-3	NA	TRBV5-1	CASSLDRRGDTQYF	TGCGCCAGCAGCCTGGACCGCCGAGGTGATACGCAGTATTTT
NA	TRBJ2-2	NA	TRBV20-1	CSAARTAGELFF	TGCAGTGCCGCCCGGACAGCCGGGGAGCTGTTTTTT
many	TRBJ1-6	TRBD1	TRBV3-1	CASSPLSGTGPSPLHF	TGTGCCAGCAGCCCCCTAAGTGGGACAGGGCCTTCACCCCTCCACTTT
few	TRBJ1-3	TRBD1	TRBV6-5	CASSSTLLQGNTIYF	TGTGCCAGCAGTTCGACTTTACTACAGGGGAACACCATATATTTT
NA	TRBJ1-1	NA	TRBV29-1	CSVRGLRFKDTEAFF	TGCAGCGTGCGAGGGTTACGTTTTAAGGACACTGAAGCTTTCTTT
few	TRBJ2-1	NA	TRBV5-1	CASSLADPYNEQFF	TGCGCCAGCAGCTTGGCCGACCCCTACAATGAGCAGTTCTTC
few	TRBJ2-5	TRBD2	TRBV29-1	CSVAGLTSGGGETQYF	TGCAGCGTTGCAGGTCTGACTAGCGGGGGCGGGGAGACCCAGTACTTC
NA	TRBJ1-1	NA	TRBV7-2	CASSYGGGDSTEAFF	TGTGCCAGCAGCTACGGCGGAGGTGACAGCACTGAAGCTTTCTTT
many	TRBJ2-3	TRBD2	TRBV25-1	CASSEEGTSGGGDTQYF	TGTGCCAGCAGTGAGGAGGGGACTAGCGGAGGTGGGGATACGCAGTATTTT
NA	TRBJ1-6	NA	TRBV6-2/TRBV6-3	CASPSEGNSPLHF	TGTGCCAGCCCTTCCGAGGGGAATTCACCCCTCCACTTT
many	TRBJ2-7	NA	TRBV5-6	CASSLVTAQLPQYF	TGTGCCAGCAGCTTGGTGACAGCACAACTCCCGCAGTACTTC
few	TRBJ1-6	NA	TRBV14	CASSLDIGGSPLHF	TGTGCCAGCAGCCTAGACATTGGAGGATCACCCCTCCACTTT
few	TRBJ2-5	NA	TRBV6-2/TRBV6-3	CASSYGTGASETQYF	TGTGCCAGCAGTTACGGAACAGGAGCCTCAGAGACCCAGTACTTC
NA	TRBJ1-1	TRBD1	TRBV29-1	CSGAGGWGMNTEAFF	TGCAGCGGGGCAGGGGGCTGGGGGATGAACACTGAAGCTTTCTTT
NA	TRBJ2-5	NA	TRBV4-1	CASSQSGVQTQYF	TGCGCCAGCAGCCAATCGGGGGTCCAGACCCAGTACTTC
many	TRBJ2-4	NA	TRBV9	CAARGGINIQYF	TGTGCCGCCCGAGGGGGGATAAACATTCAGTACTTC
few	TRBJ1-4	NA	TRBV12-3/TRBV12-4	CASSLSPQFNEKLFF	TGTGCCAGCAGTTTAAGTCCGCAGTTTAATGAAAAACTGTTTTTT
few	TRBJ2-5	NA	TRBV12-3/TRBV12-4	CASSESLAGTQYF	TGTGCCAGCAGCGAGAGCCTAGCCGGGACCCAGTACTTC
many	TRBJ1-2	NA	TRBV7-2	CASSIQSYGYTF	TGTGCCAGCAGCATTCAATCTTATGGCTACACCTTC
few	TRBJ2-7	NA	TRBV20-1	CSASSGAPTYEQYF	TGCAGTGCTAGTTCCGGGGCCCCAACCTACGAGCAGTACTTC
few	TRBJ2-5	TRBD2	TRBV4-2	CASSQERSGGAGETQYF	TGTGCCAGCAGCCAAGAACGTAGCGGGGGGGCCGGAGAGACCCAGTACTTC
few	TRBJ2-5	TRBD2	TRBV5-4	CASSAKTSHTETQYF	TGTGCCAGCAGCGCCAAGACTAGCCACACGGAGACCCAGTACTTC
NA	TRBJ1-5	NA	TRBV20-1	CSARAGGGQPQHF	TGCAGTGCCCGAGCGGGGGGGGGTCAGCCCCAGCATTTT
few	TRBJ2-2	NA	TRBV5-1	CASTPTVNTGELFF	TGCGCCAGCACCCCGACTGTGAACACCGGGGAGCTGTTTTTT
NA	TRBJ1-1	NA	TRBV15	CATSRDQGREAFF	TGTGCCACCAGCAGAGATCAAGGCAGGGAAGCTTTCTTT